This T cell receptor beta chain originates from a study of T cell responses to AZD1222 COVID-19 vaccine. TCRdb's copy holds only in-frame clones and misses some; the assay was immunoSEQ multiplex PCR. In the table there are 140,000 or so clones, approximately 91% of which are singletons. Comment on this clone: Its antigen is unidentified.

Study findings and constraints: Along spike, vaccine-associated CD4 TCRs were found throughout, with dominance at 160-218 and 743-854.

Trimming stripped 3 bases from V and 8 bases from J, with 13 bases between. CDR3 length equals 13 residues. Per the germline V gene, CDR1 is KGHSH and CDR2 is LQKENI. The source material was peripheral blood, sampled 28 days after the second dose of the MenACWY control vaccine. This receptor was taken from an adult who received the MenACWY meningococcal vaccine as a control. The rearrangement joins TRBV18 to TRBJ1-2; possible D gene TRBD1, 5 bases. CDR3 sequence: CASSPRDQRGYTF. The CDR3 DNA sequence: TGTGCCAGCTCACCCCGGGACCAAAGGGGCTACACCTTC.